A selection of T cell receptor beta chains follows, all from one sample in a study of blood T cells in healthy people across ages. TCRdb used MiXCR to reprocess the 5' RACE reads, holding one entry per CDR3 protein. The table lists under 700,000 distinct CDR3 sequences, around 24% of them singletons, with 8.5% to 9.5% in the top ten. This same sample was also taken into another study, of T cells of mothers and their children.

The sample comprised blood. The receptors were gathered from a boy aged 5-17 years in good health. Each CDR3 is given with its conserved first and last residue. A D gene is named only where the DNA matches it firmly. Only part of the rows carry a size: once, few, many, or a class if the clone is expanded.

V	size	J	D	CDR3	DNA
TRBV6-1	NA	TRBJ2-7	TRBD1	CASTAGQGGHEQYF	TGTGCCAGCACCGCTGGACAGGGCGGCCACGAGCAGTACTTC
TRBV12-3/TRBV12-4	few	TRBJ2-7	NA	CASSFLAGSYEQYF	TGTGCCAGCAGTTTCTTGGCTGGCTCCTACGAGCAGTACTTC
TRBV7-2	NA	TRBJ1-4	NA	CASSSGFTNEKLFF	TGTGCCAGCAGCTCGGGGTTCACTAATGAAAAACTGTTTTTT
TRBV12-3/TRBV12-4	NA	TRBJ2-3	TRBD2	CASRGLAGEPDTQYF	TGTGCCAGCAGGGGACTAGCGGGAGAGCCAGATACGCAGTATTTT
TRBV11-2	NA	TRBJ2-3	TRBD2	CASSPRLAGDADTQYF	TGTGCCAGCAGCCCCCGGTTAGCGGGAGATGCAGATACGCAGTATTTT
TRBV28	once	TRBJ2-1	TRBD2	CASSPMGRGAGDEQFF	TGTGCCAGCAGCCCTATGGGGAGGGGCGCCGGGGATGAGCAGTTCTTC
TRBV6-5	few	TRBJ2-1	NA	CASRKEGARYNEQFF	TGTGCCAGCAGAAAGGAGGGGGCGCGGTACAATGAGCAGTTCTTC
TRBV7-9	NA	TRBJ2-5	NA	CASIPLAETQYF	TGTGCCAGCATCCCTTTGGCAGAGACCCAGTACTTC
TRBV10-3	few	TRBJ2-1	TRBD1	CAIRPGQGYNEQFF	TGTGCCATCAGGCCGGGACAGGGGTACAATGAGCAGTTCTTC
TRBV6-5	NA	TRBJ2-3	TRBD1	CASSYSQPHYRGQGNTDTQYF	TGTGCCAGCAGTTACTCCCAGCCCCACTACAGGGGTCAGGGGAATACAGATACGCAGTATTTT
TRBV7-6	NA	TRBJ2-3	NA	CASSLGYGADTDTQYF	TGTGCCAGCAGCTTAGGGTATGGGGCTGACACAGATACGCAGTATTTT
TRBV5-1	few	TRBJ2-3	TRBD2	CASRGTSGGGTDTQYF	TGCGCCAGCCGTGGGACTAGCGGGGGAGGCACAGATACGCAGTATTTT
TRBV28	NA	TRBJ1-2	NA	CASSTNLGGYGYTF	TGTGCCAGCAGCACTAACCTAGGGGGCTATGGCTACACCTTC
TRBV6-2/TRBV6-3	once	TRBJ2-7	TRBD1	CASSPWTGNEQYF	TGTGCCAGCAGTCCCTGGACAGGGAACGAGCAGTACTTC
TRBV13	NA	TRBJ2-1	TRBD2	CASGLLPSGILGTNEQFF	TGTGCCAGCGGATTACTGCCTAGCGGGATTCTTGGTACAAATGAGCAGTTCTTC
TRBV15	few	TRBJ1-5	TRBD1	CATSRGTGYSNQPQHF	TGTGCCACCAGCAGGGGGACAGGGTATAGCAATCAGCCCCAGCATTTT
TRBV4-1	NA	TRBJ2-7	TRBD2	CASSHQGLAGVYEQYF	TGCGCCAGCAGCCACCAGGGACTAGCGGGAGTGTACGAGCAGTACTTC
TRBV5-6	NA	TRBJ2-3	TRBD1	CASVGQGSGYTQYF	TGTGCCAGCGTTGGACAGGGATCTGGTTATACGCAGTATTTT
TRBV4-1	NA	TRBJ2-1	NA	CASSLRVVYNEQFF	TGCGCCAGCAGTCTCAGGGTGGTCTACAATGAGCAGTTCTTC
TRBV19	few	TRBJ2-4	NA	CASSIAGSAKNIQYF	TGTGCCAGTAGTATAGCGGGCTCTGCGAAAAACATTCAGTACTTC
TRBV3-1	few	TRBJ1-2	TRBD1	CASSRQGYYGYTF	TGTGCCAGCAGCAGACAGGGCTACTATGGCTACACCTTC
TRBV20-1	few	TRBJ2-2	TRBD2	CSAHRTSGGGTGELFF	TGCAGTGCTCATAGGACTAGCGGGGGCGGCACCGGGGAGCTGTTTTTT
TRBV6-1	NA	TRBJ1-5	NA	CASSQGNNQPQHF	TGTGCCAGCAGTCAGGGTAACAATCAGCCCCAGCATTTT
TRBV7-2	few	TRBJ2-5	NA	CASSLGSSSSQYF	TGTGCCAGCAGCTTAGGTTCGTCTAGCTCCCAGTACTTC
TRBV20-1	few	TRBJ2-1	TRBD2	CSPLLTSGRGEQFF	TGCAGTCCACTGCTAACTAGCGGGAGGGGTGAGCAGTTCTTC
TRBV28	many	TRBJ2-5	TRBD1	CASSLETGRETQYF	TGTGCCAGCAGTCTCGAGACAGGGCGAGAGACCCAGTACTTC
TRBV7-8	few	TRBJ2-1	NA	CASSPRRILANEQFF	TGTGCCAGCAGCCCGCGCAGGATTCTTGCCAATGAGCAGTTCTTC
TRBV27	once	TRBJ2-7	NA	CASSPVVQADEQYF	TGTGCCAGCAGCCCGGTAGTCCAGGCGGACGAGCAGTACTTC
TRBV9	NA	TRBJ2-7	TRBD1	CAGSASTGGYEQYF	TGTGCCGGCAGCGCCAGTACAGGGGGATACGAGCAGTACTTC
TRBV6-5	NA	TRBJ2-3	TRBD2	CASRRTSGGGDTQYF	TGTGCCAGCAGAAGGACTAGCGGGGGTGGAGATACGCAGTATTTT
TRBV20-1	few	TRBJ2-3	NA	CSARDSPTSPSTDTQYF	TGCAGTGCTAGAGATTCCCCGACTAGTCCAAGCACAGATACGCAGTATTTT
TRBV20-1	NA	TRBJ2-5	TRBD2	CSARDLGGGTQYF	TGCAGTGCTAGAGATCTTGGCGGGGGGACCCAGTACTTC
TRBV4-3	few	TRBJ1-1	TRBD1	CASSQDHQDRVKTEAFF	TGCGCCAGCAGCCAAGATCACCAAGACAGGGTAAAAACTGAAGCTTTCTTT
TRBV30	NA	TRBJ2-5	NA	CAWSVMETQYF	TGTGCCTGGAGTGTAATGGAGACCCAGTACTTC
TRBV6-2/TRBV6-3	NA	TRBJ2-3	NA	CASRKPQGPDTQYF	TGTGCCAGCAGAAAACCCCAGGGTCCAGATACGCAGTATTTT
TRBV20-1	NA	TRBJ2-1	NA	CSANIVGSYNEQFF	TGCAGTGCTAACATCGTTGGCTCCTACAATGAGCAGTTCTTC
TRBV2	NA	TRBJ2-5	NA	CASSGLGARETQYF	TGTGCCAGCAGTGGTCTGGGGGCGAGAGAGACCCAGTACTTC
TRBV18	NA	TRBJ2-3	NA	CASSPGAGGLDPTDTQYF	TGTGCCAGCTCACCAGGTGCAGGGGGACTCGATCCCACAGATACGCAGTATTTT
TRBV6-5	NA	TRBJ2-5	NA	CASSGGTWRMETQYF	TGTGCCAGCAGCGGCGGGACGTGGCGGATGGAGACCCAGTACTTC
TRBV20-1	NA	TRBJ2-7	NA	CSADNRHWHPYEQYF	TGCAGTGCTGACAACAGGCATTGGCATCCCTACGAGCAGTACTTC
TRBV20-1	NA	TRBJ2-7	TRBD1	CSARPRDRAYEQYF	TGCAGTGCTAGACCCCGGGACAGGGCTTACGAGCAGTACTTC
TRBV2	NA	TRBJ2-5	NA	CASSGGTETQYF	TGTGCCAGCAGCGGCGGGACTGAGACCCAGTACTTC
TRBV25-1	few	TRBJ2-7	NA	CASSEWNREVHEQYF	TGTGCCAGCAGTGAATGGAACAGGGAGGTCCACGAGCAGTACTTC
TRBV5-6	NA	TRBJ2-5	NA	CASSLIGSTQETQYF	TGTGCCAGCAGCTTGATTGGGTCCACCCAAGAGACCCAGTACTTC
TRBV14	few	TRBJ2-7	NA	CASSQALRYEQYF	TGTGCCAGCAGCCAAGCCCTACGCTACGAGCAGTACTTC
TRBV27	few	TRBJ1-4	NA	CASSSLSPQGTNEKLFF	TGTGCCAGCAGTTCCCTATCCCCCCAGGGGACTAATGAAAAACTGTTTTTT
TRBV29-1	NA	TRBJ2-1	NA	CSVERAGTSKQFF	TGCAGCGTTGAACGGGCAGGAACCTCAAAGCAGTTCTTC
TRBV7-9	few	TRBJ1-2	TRBD1	CASSSGTGLSYTF	TGTGCCAGCAGCTCGGGGACAGGGTTATCCTACACCTTC
TRBV9	NA	TRBJ1-3	TRBD1	CASSVEDRGDNTIYF	TGTGCCAGCAGCGTTGAGGACAGGGGGGACAACACCATATATTTT
TRBV4-1	NA	TRBJ2-7	NA	CASSQVEGAYEQYF	TGCGCCAGCAGCCAAGTAGAAGGGGCCTACGAGCAGTACTTC
TRBV5-6	NA	TRBJ2-3	TRBD2	CASSLVVSGGSSDTQYF	TGTGCCAGCAGCTTGGTGGTTAGCGGGGGGTCATCGGATACGCAGTATTTT
TRBV6-5	few	TRBJ2-1	NA	CASSYSIDNEQFF	TGTGCCAGCAGTTACTCGATAGACAATGAGCAGTTCTTC
TRBV12-3/TRBV12-4	NA	TRBJ2-4	NA	CASSPGGGENIQYF	TGTGCCAGCAGTCCAGGGGGGGGGGAAAACATTCAGTACTTC
TRBV2	NA	TRBJ2-1	TRBD2	CASTPGGLAGVEGNEQFF	TGTGCCAGCACTCCGGGGGGGCTAGCGGGAGTGGAAGGCAATGAGCAGTTCTTC
TRBV7-9	few	TRBJ1-4	NA	CASSPPLGTNEKLFF	TGTGCCAGCAGCCCCCCCCTCGGAACTAATGAAAAACTGTTTTTT
TRBV3-1	NA	TRBJ2-6	NA	CASSQVVGRGANVLTF	TGTGCCAGCAGCCAAGTGGTCGGTCGTGGAGCCAACGTCCTGACTTTC
TRBV12-3/TRBV12-4	NA	TRBJ2-3	NA	CASSPGSWLNSTDTQYF	TGTGCCAGCAGTCCTGGATCGTGGCTTAATAGCACAGATACGCAGTATTTT